This T cell receptor (beta chain) was documented in a study of blood T cell repertoires in COVID-19. This table comes from immunoSEQ multiplex PCR, and its TCRdb copy is limited to in-frame clones, with some not included. The table lists about 160,000 clones, approximately 87% of them singletons. With 0 bases removed from V and 6 bases from J, the gap between germline ends came to 13 bases. Germline CDR1 is SGHRS and CDR2 is YFSETQ. The CDR3 length is 15 residues. This chain joins TRBV5-1 and TRBJ2-1, with a weak D call TRBD2 (5 bases). Sequencing was performed on peripheral blood. The sequence was collected from a man older than 75 with acute or convalescent COVID-19. CDR3 coding DNA: TGCGCCAGCAGCTTGGATGTGCTAGCATCCAATGAGCAGTTCTTC. This gives the protein CASSLDVLASNEQFF.